This is a list of T cell receptor beta chains from one sample in a study of graft-versus-host responses after intestinal transplantation. Assay used: immunoSEQ multiplex PCR; TCRdb lists only in-frame clones, some missing. The profile shows about 120,000 clones, roughly 91% of them singletons. These receptors are not linked to any known antigen. The sample in question was unstimulated CD4+ T cells sorted from spleen or lymph node cells, obtained before intestinal transplant. The receptors originated from a human donor who received an intestinal transplant. Each CDR3 is given with its conserved first and last residue. The D gene is left open where the match is weak. Size is stated for part of the rows, as once, few or many counts, or as a class when the clone is expanded.

D gene,J gene,clone size,V gene,CDR3 protein,CDR3 DNA
.,TRBJ2-1,.,TRBV6-4,CASSATTGPYEQFF,TGTGCCAGCAGTGCGACCACAGGGCCGTATGAGCAGTTCTTC
TRBD1,TRBJ2-1,.,TRBV10-2,CASSAVGQRSNEQFF,TGCGCCAGCAGTGCTGTGGGACAGAGGAGCAATGAGCAGTTCTTC
TRBD2,TRBJ2-7,.,TRBV7-9,CASRGVGGRAASPSDEQYF,TGTGCCAGCAGAGGAGTGGGCGGGAGGGCCGCCTCTCCCTCAGACGAGCAGTACTTC
.,TRBJ1-5,once,TRBV6-1,CASRDNQPQHF,TGTGCCAGCAGAGACAATCAGCCCCAGCATTTT
.,TRBJ2-1,.,TRBV2,CASSFWVEQFF,TGTGCCAGCAGCTTTTGGGTTGAGCAGTTCTTC
TRBD1,TRBJ1-3,.,TRBV28,CASSSTGSATNTIYF,TGTGCCAGCAGCTCGACAGGGTCCGCAACGAACACCATATATTTT
.,TRBJ2-2,.,TRBV18,CASSPWQIGTGELFF,TGTGCCAGCTCACCGTGGCAGATAGGCACCGGGGAGCTGTTTTTT
.,TRBJ1-5,.,TRBV29-1,CSVGDINQPQHF,TGCAGCGTTGGGGATATAAATCAGCCCCAGCATTTT
.,TRBJ1-3,.,TRBV4-2,CASSQEYLSGNTIYF,TGTGCCAGCAGCCAAGAGTACCTCTCTGGAAACACCATATATTTT
.,TRBJ2-3,once,TRBV20-1,CSASGTAAQYF,TGCAGTGCTAGCGGGACGGCGGCGCAGTATTTT
TRBD2,TRBJ2-7,.,TRBV2,CASKLAEAYEQYF,TGTGCCAGCAAGCTAGCGGAAGCCTACGAGCAGTACTTC